A single sample is the source of the 23 T cell receptor beta chains below, sequenced in a study of Ad26.COV2.S vaccination and SARS-CoV-2 variants. Measured with immunoSEQ multiplex PCR; TCRdb has only the in-frame clones, and not every one. The profile covers a few hundred thousand clones, with 90% appearing a single time and roughly 4% taken by the ten largest. Treatment given: around 19 received Ad26.COV2.S at low or high dose, single or two shots; roughly five received placebo; per-sample allocation not given. Each sample was drawn 63 days after the first injection (of vaccine or placebo). Material: peripheral blood, obtained in a trial of Ad26.COV2.S vaccine versus placebo. All receptors come from a person between 18 and 60 years old who received the Ad26.COV2.S COVID-19 vaccine or a placebo.

The chain combines TRBV28 with TRBJ2-1, with D tentatively TRBD2 (5 bases). The V gene's germline CDR1 is MDHEN and CDR2 SYDVKM. This CDR3 has 15 amino acids. V was trimmed by 2 bases and J by 1 base, leaving 9 bases between them. Written as DNA, the CDR3 is TGTGCCAGCAGTTTACCGGGGAGATCCTACAATGAGCAGTTCTTC. This sequence encodes CASSLPGRSYNEQFF.

This chain joins TRBV2 and TRBJ1-5; no clear D. CDR3 size: 15 residues. Germline V CDR1 and CDR2: SNHLY, FYNNEI. V was shortened by 3 bases and J by 9 bases, with 18 bases between the two germline ends. The CDR3 protein is CASSELSGGMLPQHF. CDR3 sequence (DNA): TGTGCCAGCAGTGAGCTTTCGGGCGGGATGCTGCCCCAGCATTTT.

As regards this clone: This sample also contains other DNA sequences that code for the same CDR3. This chain joins TRBV28 and TRBJ2-7; D call uncertain. The V gene lost 2 bases and the J gene lost 0 bases, with 2 bases spanning the gap. Germline CDR1 and CDR2: MDHEN and SYDVKM. The CDR3 is 12 amino acids. In DNA, the CDR3 is TGTGCCAGCAGTTTAGGCTCCTACGAGCAGTACTTC. It codes for CASSLGSYEQYF.

This clone was found once. The chain uses TRBV9 and TRBJ2-2; perhaps D is TRBD1 or TRBD2 (5 bases each). In germline, CDR1 is SGDLS, CDR2 YYNGEE. The length of the CDR3 is 18 residues. Trimming took off 2 bases at V and 0 bases at J, with 17 bases between the two ends. CDR3 in amino acids: CASSVGPGTFTNTGELFF. In DNA form, the CDR3 reads TGTGCCAGCAGCGTGGGGCCGGGGACCTTTACGAACACCGGGGAGCTGTTTTTT.

The rearrangement links TRBV29-1 to TRBJ2-2; 14 nucleotides align to TRBD2. With V trimmed by 1 base and J by 6 bases, 7 bases remained unmatched. In germline, CDR1 is SQVTM, CDR2 ANQGSEA. The CDR3 spans 17 residues. This CDR3 reads CSVEGGLAGVGPGELFF. The CDR3 coding sequence is TGCAGCGTTGAAGGGGGACTAGCGGGAGTGGGGCCCGGGGAGCTGTTTTTT.

The count of this clone is one. The V call is TRBV30, the J call TRBJ2-1; the match to TRBD2 covers 9 bases. CDR1 is GTSNPN and CDR2 is SVGIG in the germline V gene (reference sequence). The CDR3 consists of 13 residues. The V gene end was trimmed by 3 bases and the J gene end by 5 bases; junction bases not matched to a gene: 2. CDR3 protein: CAWRPSGNNEQFF. The CDR3 nucleotides read TGTGCCTGGAGACCTAGCGGGAACAATGAGCAGTTCTTC. Based on the CDR3 plus reference TRBV30 and TRBJ2-1, the full variable domain is SQTIHQWPATLVQPVGSPLSLECTVEGTSNPNLYWYRQAAGRGLQLLFYSVGIGQISSEVPQNLSASRPQDRQFILSSKKLLLSDSGFYLCAWRPSGNNEQFFGPGTRLTVL.

The CDR3 sequence: CASSAGQMNTEAFF. In nucleotides, the CDR3 is TGTGCCAGTAGTGCTGGACAGATGAACACTGAAGCTTTCTTT. The chain couples TRBV19 to TRBJ1-1; maybe TRBD1 (6 bases). Per germline, CDR1 LNHDA and CDR2 SQIVND (reference sequence). There are 14 residues in the CDR3. V was pared by 5 bases and J by 0 bases, with 10 bases between.

There are a few counts of this clone. This CDR3 reads CASSLSRGDTEAFF. Here the CDR3 DNA reads TGTGCCAGCAGCCTGTCGCGTGGCGACACTGAAGCTTTCTTT. The V call is TRBV5-4, the J call TRBJ1-1; D not resolved. This CDR3 has 14 residues. From germline, CDR1 is SGHNT and CDR2 YYREEE (reference sequence). V was shortened by 4 bases and J by 3 bases, with 13 bases between the two germline ends.

V and J are TRBV7-2 and TRBJ2-1; the match to TRBD2 covers 14 bases. In germline, CDR1 is SGHTA, CDR2 FQGNSA. The CDR3 is 16 residues long. Losses at the gene ends were 3 bases for V and 7 bases for J; bases not matched to a gene: 5. In nucleotides, the CDR3 is TGTGCCAGCAGCTTGAGACTAGCGGGAGGGACGAATGAGCAGTTCTTC. Its protein product is CASSLRLAGGTNEQFF. Supplemented by reference TRBV7-2 and TRBJ2-1, the full variable domain reads GAGVSQSPSNKVTEKGKDVELRCDPISGHTALYWYRQSLGQGLEFLIYFQGNSAPDKSGLPSDRFSAERTGGSVSTLTIQRTQQEDSAVYLCASSLRLAGGTNEQFFGPGTRLTVL.

The genes are TRBV27 and TRBJ1-2, with D maybe TRBD1 (6 bases). The CDR3 consists of 16 residues. CDR1 is MNHEY, CDR2 SMNVEV, per germline (reference sequence). V shed 4 bases and J shed 5 bases, with 20 bases lying between them. CDR3 loop: CASSSDGRGGTYGYTF. The CDR3 DNA sequence: TGTGCCAGCAGTTCGGACGGACGGGGGGGCACTTATGGCTACACCTTC.

The gene calls are TRBV5-1 and TRBJ1-1; 9 nucleotides agree with TRBD1. The length of the CDR3 is 14 residues. The V and J ends lost 2 bases and 4 bases, in that order; junction bases with no gene match: 3. Per germline, CDR1 SGHRS and CDR2 YFSETQ. CDR3 DNA: TGCGCCAGCAGCTTAGGGACAGGGCCCACTGAAGCTTTCTTT. As protein: CASSLGTGPTEAFF.

The rearrangement joins TRBV4-3 to TRBJ1-2; tentatively, D is TRBD1 (6 bases). Germline CDR1 and CDR2: LGHNA and YSLEER. This CDR3 contains 13 residues. Between the trimmed V and J ends, which lost 0 bases and 7 bases, there was a span of 9 bases. The CDR3 DNA is TGCGCCAGCAGCCAAGACCGGGACACTGGCTACACCTTC. Its protein is CASSQDRDTGYTF.

This rearrangement joins TRBV15 to TRBJ1-5; D is uncertain. The CDR3 extends over 14 amino acids. Trimming cost V 1 base and J 1 base, with 5 bases left between them. Germline V gives CDR1 LNHNV, CDR2 YYDKDF (reference sequence). The CDR3 DNA is TGTGCCACCAGCAGAGGGGGAAGCAATCAGCCCCAGCATTTT. It codes for CATSRGGSNQPQHF.

This clone was counted once. The chain uses TRBV2 and TRBJ1-4; no reliable D call. Trimming cost V 2 bases and J 0 bases, with 10 bases left between them. Germline-derived CDR1 and CDR2 are SNHLY and FYNNEI. The CDR3 extends over 16 amino acids. As DNA, the CDR3 is TGTGCCAGCAGTGAACTCGGGGATTCAACTAATGAAAAACTGTTTTTT. This sequence encodes CASSELGDSTNEKLFF.

This clone turned up a few times. The chain couples TRBV27 to TRBJ1-4; D uncertain. Germline CDR1 is MNHEY and CDR2 is SMNVEV (reference sequence). The CDR3 extends over 13 amino acids. V lost 2 bases, J lost 5 bases, and 6 bases lay in between. In DNA form, the CDR3 reads TGTGCCAGCAGTTTAAGGAGAAATGAAAAACTGTTTTTT. The encoded protein is CASSLRRNEKLFF.

The chain links TRBV7-6 to TRBJ2-3; 8 nucleotides agree with TRBD1. The trim removed 1 base at V and 4 bases at J, leaving 7 bases unmatched. CDR3 length equals 16 residues. CDR1 is SGHVS and CDR2 is FNYEAQ in the germline V gene. DNA of the CDR3: TGTGCCAGCAGCTTAGGGACAGGGAGAGGTTCAGATACGCAGTATTTT. It specifies CASSLGTGRGSDTQYF.

This clone was counted only a few times. As DNA, the CDR3 is TGTGCCAGCAGCAGATCGGTCGGGAAATACGAGCAGTACTTC. Its translation: CASSRSVGKYEQYF. The gene calls are TRBV7-8 and TRBJ2-7; D may be TRBD2 (5 bases). CDR3 length equals 14 residues. The germline CDR1 and CDR2 sequences are SGHVS and FQNEAQ. V lost 5 bases and J lost 4, with 15 bases in between.

The V and J genes are TRBV12-3 or TRBV12-4 and TRBJ1-6; TRBD1 might be the D (5 bases). Trimming shortened V by 5 bases and J by 8 bases, and 10 bases separated the two germline ends. The CDR3 sequence is 13 residues long. CDR3 in DNA: TGTGCCAGCAGTACGACCAGGGATTCACCCCTCCACTTT. Protein product: CASSTTRDSPLHF.

This clone was recorded a few times. V usage is TRBV5-1 and J usage is TRBJ1-2; no definite D call. Germline assignment: CDR1 SGHRS and CDR2 YFSETQ. V dropped 4 bases and J dropped 4 bases, with 11 bases sitting between them. This CDR3 has 13 residues. The CDR3 protein is CASSEVDGYGYTF. CDR3 sequence (DNA): TGCGCCAGCAGCGAGGTCGACGGCTATGGCTACACCTTC.

This chain uses TRBV3-1 (or the pseudogene TRBV3-2) with TRBJ2-1; 12 nucleotides match TRBD2. Germline V CDR1 and CDR2: LGHDT, YNNKEL (reference sequence). J lost 16 bases, V lost 1 base, and 2 bases had no gene match. The CDR3 sequence is 12 residues long. The DNA of the CDR3 is TGTGCCAGCAGCCAAGGACTAGCGGGAGTCTTCTTC. Amino acids: CASSQGLAGVFF.

The chain couples TRBV6-2 or TRBV6-3 to TRBJ2-1, with 10 bases matching TRBD2. The germline gives CDR1 MNHEY, CDR2 SVGEGT. The CDR3 consists of 18 residues. V shed 7 bases, J shed 1 base, and the junction held 13 bases outside the gene matches. For the CDR3, the DNA is TGTGCCAGCAACCCCTGGACTAGCGGCGTGAGGTCCTACAATGAGCAGTTCTTC. Its protein is CASNPWTSGVRSYNEQFF.

The chain recombines TRBV5-1 with TRBJ2-5; 14 positions agree with TRBD2. Germline CDR1 reads SGHRS; CDR2 reads YFSETQ. CDR3 length equals 18 residues. With V trimmed by 4 bases and J by 3 bases, 11 bases remained unmatched. Here the CDR3 reads CASSLGLAGEWGEETQYF. The CDR3 DNA is TGCGCCAGCAGCCTGGGACTAGCGGGAGAGTGGGGTGAAGAGACCCAGTACTTC.

This clone occurred a few times. This rearrangement joins TRBV2 to TRBJ1-2; perhaps TRBD1 as D (6 bases). This CDR3 comprises 15 residues. Trimming took off 5 bases at V and 4 bases at J, with 17 bases between the two ends. CDR1 and CDR2 (germline): SNHLY, FYNNEI. The CDR3 DNA reads as TGTGCCAGCAGTCAATCGGACAGCGCAAGCTATGGCTACACCTTC. It yields the protein CASSQSDSASYGYTF.